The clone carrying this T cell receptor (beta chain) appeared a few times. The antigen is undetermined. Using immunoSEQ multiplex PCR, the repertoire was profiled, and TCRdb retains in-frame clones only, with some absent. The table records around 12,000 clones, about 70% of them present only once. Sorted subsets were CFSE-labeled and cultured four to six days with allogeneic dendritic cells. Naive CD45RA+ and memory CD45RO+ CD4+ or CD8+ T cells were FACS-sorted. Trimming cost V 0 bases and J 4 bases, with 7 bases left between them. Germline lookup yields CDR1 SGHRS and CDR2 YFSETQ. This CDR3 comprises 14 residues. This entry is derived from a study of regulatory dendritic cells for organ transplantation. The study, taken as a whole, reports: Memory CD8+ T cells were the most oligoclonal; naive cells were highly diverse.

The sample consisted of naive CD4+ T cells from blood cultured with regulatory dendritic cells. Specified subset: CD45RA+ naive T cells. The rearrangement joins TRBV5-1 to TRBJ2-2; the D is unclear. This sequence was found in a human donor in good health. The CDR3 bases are TGCGCCAGCAGCTTGGAACTAATCACCGGGGAGCTGTTTTTT. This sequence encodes CASSLELITGELFF.